The present entry profiles one T cell receptor (beta chain) with its context. Its antigen is undetermined. These data belong to a study of cytomegalovirus exposure and HLA in healthy donors. Broader study findings: Follow-up analysis seemed to connect common viral pathogens with several of the most significant clusters identified.

The CDR3 spans 16 residues. Germline CDR1 SGHTA, CDR2 FQGNSA. V lost 6 bases and J lost 1, with 16 bases in between. Researchers ran the PCR with 60 Vbeta and 13 Jbeta primers. Assay: immunoSEQ multiplex PCR; the TCRdb copy retains only in-frame clones and omits some. The sample records some 200,000 clones, 70% to 85% being singletons. Sequencing was carried out using PBMCs. The chain employs TRBV7-2 and TRBJ1-5; D uncertain. The clonotype was recovered from a middle-aged woman in good health and CMV-seronegative. CDR3 in amino acids: CASSPGRALSNQPQHF. For the CDR3, the DNA is TGTGCCAGCAGTCCTGGGAGGGCCCTAAGCAATCAGCCCCAGCATTTT.